This TCR beta chain emerged from a study of cytomegalovirus exposure and HLA in healthy donors. Germline V gene data show CDR1 as SGHNT and CDR2 as YENEEA. V dropped 5 bases and J dropped 4; count of bases not matched to a gene: 8. The CDR3 is 18 residues long. The PCR made use of 60 Vbeta and 13 Jbeta primers. Produced via immunoSEQ multiplex PCR; TCRdb's table is partial and in-frame only. The profile shows 75,000 to 100,000 clones, over 65% of them singletons. Specimen: PBMCs. The TCR comes from a man in his forties in good health and CMV-seronegative. This chain uses TRBV11-3 with TRBJ2-2; 15 positions agree with TRBD2. In nucleotides, the CDR3 is TGTGCCAGCAGCCCAGAGGGACTAGCGGGGGGCCCCACCGGGGAGCTGTTTTTT. This encodes CASSPEGLAGGPTGELFF.